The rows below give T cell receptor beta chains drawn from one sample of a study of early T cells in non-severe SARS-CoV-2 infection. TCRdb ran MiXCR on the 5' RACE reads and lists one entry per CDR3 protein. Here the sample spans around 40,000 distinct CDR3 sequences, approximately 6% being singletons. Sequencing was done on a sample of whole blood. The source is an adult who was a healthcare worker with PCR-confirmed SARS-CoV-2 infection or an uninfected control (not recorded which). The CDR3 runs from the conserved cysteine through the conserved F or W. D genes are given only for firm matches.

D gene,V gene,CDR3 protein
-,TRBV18,CASSPPNPGGAYEQYF
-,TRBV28,CASSFYVAQYNEQFF
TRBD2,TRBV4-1,CASSQVATSGTQSYNEQFF
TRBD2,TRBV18,CASSPETSGIYNEQFF
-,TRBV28,CASSSTRETQYF
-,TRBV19,CASSITAIRHSPQETQYF
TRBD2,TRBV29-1,CSASSGLAAYNEQFF
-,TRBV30,CAWTYNSYNEQFF
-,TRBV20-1,CSAIFGGGYYEQYF
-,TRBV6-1,CASSTGAYNQPQHF
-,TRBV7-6,CASRPAVSYEQYF
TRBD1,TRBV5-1,CASSSGQETGELFF
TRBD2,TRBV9,CASSPALVAGANEQFF
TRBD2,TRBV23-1,CASSQEAREGSYNEQFF
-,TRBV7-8,CASSLAGGPGANVLTF
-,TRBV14,CASSQDLLFREQFF
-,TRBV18,CASSPRQAMGFNSPLHF
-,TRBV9,CASSVEDFVQPQHF
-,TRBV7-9,CASSTDSYEQYF
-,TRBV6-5,CASSYLGAGNTIYF
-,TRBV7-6,CASSQWAGLNEQFF
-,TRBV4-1,CASSQEGESSYNEQFF
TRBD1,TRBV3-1,CASSQEQGAPNTEAFF
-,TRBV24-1,CATSDLPGITPSSYNEQFF
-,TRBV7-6,CASSLASNQPQHF
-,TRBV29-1,CSVVGGRTGDEQYF
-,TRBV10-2,CASSEQSLEQFF
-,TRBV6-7,CASSYWGPLAGVGVKNIQYF
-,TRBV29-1,CSVERSGETQYF
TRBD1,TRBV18,CASSPPTGSSYEQYF
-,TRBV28,CASSLPTRNTYNEQFF
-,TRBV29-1,CSVDRGNTGELFF
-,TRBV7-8,CASSLIRGAREDF
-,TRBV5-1,CASSLSADTQYF
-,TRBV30,CAWSFSRSTEAFF
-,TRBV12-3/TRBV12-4,CASSFQAREGSNQPQHF
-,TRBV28,CASSYQRAYNEQFF
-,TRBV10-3,CATRAIGANEQYF
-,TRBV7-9,CASSLVQGSSSGNTIYF
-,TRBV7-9,CASSPSRAEAFF
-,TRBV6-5,CASSYSGNTGELFF
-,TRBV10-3,CAISVGVDEQYF